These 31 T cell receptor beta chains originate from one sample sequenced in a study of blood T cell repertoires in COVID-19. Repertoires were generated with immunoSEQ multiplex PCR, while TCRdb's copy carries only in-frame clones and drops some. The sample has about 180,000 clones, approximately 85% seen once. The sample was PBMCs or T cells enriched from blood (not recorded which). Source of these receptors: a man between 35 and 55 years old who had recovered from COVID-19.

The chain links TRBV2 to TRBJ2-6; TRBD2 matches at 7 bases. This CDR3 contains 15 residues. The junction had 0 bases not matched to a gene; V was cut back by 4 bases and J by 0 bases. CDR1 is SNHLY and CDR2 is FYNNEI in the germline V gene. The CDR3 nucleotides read TGTGCCAGCAGTGGGACTAGCTCTGGGGCCAACGTCCTGACTTTC. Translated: CASSGTSSGANVLTF.

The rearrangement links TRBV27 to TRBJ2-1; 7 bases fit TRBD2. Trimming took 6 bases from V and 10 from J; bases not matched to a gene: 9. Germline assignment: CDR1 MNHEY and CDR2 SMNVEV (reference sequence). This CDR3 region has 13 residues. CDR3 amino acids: CASSLGLGEEQFF. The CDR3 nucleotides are TGTGCCAGCAGCCTAGGACTAGGCGAAGAGCAGTTCTTC.

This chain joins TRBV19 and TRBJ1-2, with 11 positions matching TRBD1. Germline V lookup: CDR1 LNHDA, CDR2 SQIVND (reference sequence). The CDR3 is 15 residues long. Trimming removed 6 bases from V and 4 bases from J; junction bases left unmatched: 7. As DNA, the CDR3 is TGTGCCAGTAGCTTACTCGGACAGGGGGCCTATGGCTACACCTTC. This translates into CASSLLGQGAYGYTF.

The CDR3 sequence is CASSQGDQPQHF. The CDR3 DNA reads TGTGCCAGCAGCCAGGGGGATCAGCCCCAGCATTTT. The genes are TRBV28 and TRBJ1-5; 7 bases agree with TRBD1. Trimming removed 6 bases from V and 5 bases from J; junction bases left unmatched: 1. CDR1 MDHEN and CDR2 SYDVKM come from the germline V gene. This CDR3 has 12 amino acids.

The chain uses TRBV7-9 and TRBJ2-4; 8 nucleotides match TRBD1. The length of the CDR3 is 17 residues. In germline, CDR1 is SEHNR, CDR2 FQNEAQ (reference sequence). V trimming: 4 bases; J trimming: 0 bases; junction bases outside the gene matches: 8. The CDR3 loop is CASSSSGGAGAKNIQYF. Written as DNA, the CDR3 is TGTGCCAGCAGCTCTTCAGGGGGCGCGGGAGCCAAAAACATTCAGTACTTC.

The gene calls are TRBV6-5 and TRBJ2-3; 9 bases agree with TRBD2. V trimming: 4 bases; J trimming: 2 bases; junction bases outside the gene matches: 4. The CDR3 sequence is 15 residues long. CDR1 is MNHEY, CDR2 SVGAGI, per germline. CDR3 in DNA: TGTGCCAGCAGTTCGCTAGCGGGGATCACAGATACGCAGTATTTT. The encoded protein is CASSSLAGITDTQYF.

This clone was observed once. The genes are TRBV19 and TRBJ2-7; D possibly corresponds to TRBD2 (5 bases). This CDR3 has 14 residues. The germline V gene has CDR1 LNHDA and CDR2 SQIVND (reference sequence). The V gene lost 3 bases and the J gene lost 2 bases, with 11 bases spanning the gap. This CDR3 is CASSIPGSTYEQYF. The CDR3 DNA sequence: TGTGCCAGTAGTATCCCGGGATCGACCTACGAGCAGTACTTC.

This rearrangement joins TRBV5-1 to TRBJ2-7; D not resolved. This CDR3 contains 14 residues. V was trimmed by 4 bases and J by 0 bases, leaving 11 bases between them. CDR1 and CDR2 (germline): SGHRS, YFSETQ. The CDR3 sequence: CASSTQAHSYEQYF. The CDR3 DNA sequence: TGCGCCAGCAGCACCCAGGCTCACTCCTACGAGCAGTACTTC.

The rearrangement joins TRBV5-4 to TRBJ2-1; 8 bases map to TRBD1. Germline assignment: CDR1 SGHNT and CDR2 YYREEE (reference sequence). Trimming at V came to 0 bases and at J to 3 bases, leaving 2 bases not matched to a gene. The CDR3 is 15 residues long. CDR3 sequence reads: CASSLDRGSYNEQFF. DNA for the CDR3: TGTGCCAGCAGCTTGGACAGGGGGAGCTACAATGAGCAGTTCTTC. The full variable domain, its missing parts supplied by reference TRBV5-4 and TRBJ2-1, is ETGVTQSPTHLIKTRGQQVTLRCSSQSGHNTVSWYQQALGQGPQFIFQYYREEENGRGNFPPRFSGLQFPNYSSELNVNALELDDSALYLCASSLDRGSYNEQFFGPGTRLTVL.

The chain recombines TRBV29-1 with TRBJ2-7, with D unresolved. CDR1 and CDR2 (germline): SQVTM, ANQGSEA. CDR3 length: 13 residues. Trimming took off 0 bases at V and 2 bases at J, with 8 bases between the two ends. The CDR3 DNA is TGCAGCGTTGAAGAGAGATCGACCTACGAGCAGTACTTC. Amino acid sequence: CSVEERSTYEQYF.

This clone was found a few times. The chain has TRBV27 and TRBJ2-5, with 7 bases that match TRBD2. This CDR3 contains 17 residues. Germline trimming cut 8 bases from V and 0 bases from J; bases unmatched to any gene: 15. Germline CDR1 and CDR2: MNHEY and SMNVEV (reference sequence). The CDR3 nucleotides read TGTGCCAGCGGAATACTGCGGGAGTCTGGGTACCAAGAGACCCAGTACTTC. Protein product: CASGILRESGYQETQYF.

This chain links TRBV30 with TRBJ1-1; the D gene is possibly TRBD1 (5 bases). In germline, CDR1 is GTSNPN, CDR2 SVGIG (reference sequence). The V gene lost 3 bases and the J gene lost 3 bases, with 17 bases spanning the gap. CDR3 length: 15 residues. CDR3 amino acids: CAWRARGRIYTEAFF. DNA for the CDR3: TGTGCCTGGAGAGCTAGGGGCAGAATCTACACTGAAGCTTTCTTT.

CDR3 sequence (DNA): TGCGCCAGCAGCCCACTCAGGGGGGCTCTCAATGAGCAGTTCTTC. Translation: CASSPLRGALNEQFF. The rearrangement uses TRBV5-1 and TRBJ2-1; tentatively, D is TRBD1 (7 bases). In germline, CDR1 is SGHRS, CDR2 YFSETQ. V lost 4 bases, J lost 6 bases, and 17 bases lay in between. This CDR3 comprises 15 residues.

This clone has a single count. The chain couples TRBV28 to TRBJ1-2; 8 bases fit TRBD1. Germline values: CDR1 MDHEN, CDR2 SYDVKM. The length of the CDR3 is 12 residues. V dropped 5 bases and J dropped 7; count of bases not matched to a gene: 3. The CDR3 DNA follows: TGTGCCAGCAGTGCACAGGGGGGTGGCTACACCTTC. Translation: CASSAQGGGYTF.

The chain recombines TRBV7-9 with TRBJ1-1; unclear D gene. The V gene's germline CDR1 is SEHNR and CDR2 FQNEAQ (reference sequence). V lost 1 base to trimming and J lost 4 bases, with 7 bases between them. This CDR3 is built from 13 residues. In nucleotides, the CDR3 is TGTGCCAGCAGCTTAGGTGAGGTCACTGAAGCTTTCTTT. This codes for CASSLGEVTEAFF.

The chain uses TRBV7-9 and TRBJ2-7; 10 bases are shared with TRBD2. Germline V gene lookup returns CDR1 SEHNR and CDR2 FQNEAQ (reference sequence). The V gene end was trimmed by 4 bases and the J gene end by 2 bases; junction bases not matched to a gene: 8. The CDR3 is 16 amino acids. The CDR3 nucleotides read TGTGCCAGCAGCTCCTTAGCGGGAGGTCCCACCTACGAGCAGTACTTC. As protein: CASSSLAGGPTYEQYF.

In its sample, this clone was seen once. The CDR3 loop is CASKTEGFYGYTF. The CDR3 bases are TGTGCCAGTAAAACCGAGGGATTTTATGGCTACACCTTC. This chain links TRBV19 with TRBJ1-2; D is unclear. CDR1 LNHDA and CDR2 SQIVND come from the germline V gene (reference sequence). The CDR3 is 13 amino acids. The V end lost 7 bases, the J end lost 5 bases, and 14 bases lay between the germline ends.

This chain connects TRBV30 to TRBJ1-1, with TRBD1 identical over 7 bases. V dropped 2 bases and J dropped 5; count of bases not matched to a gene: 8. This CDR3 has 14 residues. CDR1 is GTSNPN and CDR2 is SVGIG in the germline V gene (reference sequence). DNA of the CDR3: TGTGCCTGGAGTACGGGACAGAAGGGAACTGAAGCTTTCTTT. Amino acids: CAWSTGQKGTEAFF.

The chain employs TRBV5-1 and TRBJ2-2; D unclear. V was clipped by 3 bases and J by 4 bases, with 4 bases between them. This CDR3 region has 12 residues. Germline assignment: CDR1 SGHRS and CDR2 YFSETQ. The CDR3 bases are TGCGCCAGCAGCTCTTTCACCGGGGAGCTGTTTTTT. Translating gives CASSSFTGELFF.

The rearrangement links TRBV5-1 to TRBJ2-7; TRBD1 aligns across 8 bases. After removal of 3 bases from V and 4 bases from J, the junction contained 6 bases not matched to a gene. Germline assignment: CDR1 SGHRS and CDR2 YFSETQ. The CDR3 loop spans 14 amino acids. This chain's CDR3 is CASSWGQAGYEQYF. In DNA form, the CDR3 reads TGCGCCAGCAGCTGGGGACAGGCGGGGTACGAGCAGTACTTC.

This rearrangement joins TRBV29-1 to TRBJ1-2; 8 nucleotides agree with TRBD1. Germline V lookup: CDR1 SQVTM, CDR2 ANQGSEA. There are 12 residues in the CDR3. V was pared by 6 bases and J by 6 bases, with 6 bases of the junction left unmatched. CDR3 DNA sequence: TGCAGCGTGGTCGACAGGGGAGATGGCTACACCTTC. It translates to CSVVDRGDGYTF.

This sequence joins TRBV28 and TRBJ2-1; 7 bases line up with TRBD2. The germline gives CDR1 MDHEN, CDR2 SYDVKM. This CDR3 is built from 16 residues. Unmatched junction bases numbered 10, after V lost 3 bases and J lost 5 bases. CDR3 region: CASSFAGLPHDNEQFF. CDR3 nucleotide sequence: TGTGCCAGCAGTTTCGCGGGACTACCGCACGACAATGAGCAGTTCTTC.

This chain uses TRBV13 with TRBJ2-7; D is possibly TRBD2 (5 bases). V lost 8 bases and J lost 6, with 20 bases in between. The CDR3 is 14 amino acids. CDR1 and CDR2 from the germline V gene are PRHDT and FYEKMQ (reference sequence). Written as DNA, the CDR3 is TGTGCCAGCGGTAACGGGATTCTCGGCGGCGAGCAGTACTTC. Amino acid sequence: CASGNGILGGEQYF.

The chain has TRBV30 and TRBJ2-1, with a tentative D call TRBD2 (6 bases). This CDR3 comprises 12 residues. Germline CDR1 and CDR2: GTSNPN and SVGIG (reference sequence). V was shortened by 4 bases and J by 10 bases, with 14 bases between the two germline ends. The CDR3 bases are TGTGCCTGGATGGGGTCGGCGGGGGAGCAGTTCTTC. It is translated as CAWMGSAGEQFF.

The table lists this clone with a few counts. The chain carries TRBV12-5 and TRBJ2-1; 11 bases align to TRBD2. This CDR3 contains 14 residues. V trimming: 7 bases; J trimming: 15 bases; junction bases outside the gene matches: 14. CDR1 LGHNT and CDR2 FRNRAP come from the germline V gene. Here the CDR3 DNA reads TGTGCTAGTGCCCTGGGACTAGCGGAGGGTCAAGTGTTCTTC. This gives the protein CASALGLAEGQVFF.

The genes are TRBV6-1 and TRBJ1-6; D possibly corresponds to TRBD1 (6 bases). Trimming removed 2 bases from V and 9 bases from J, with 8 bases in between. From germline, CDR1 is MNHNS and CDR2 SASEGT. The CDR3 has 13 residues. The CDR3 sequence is CASSESRGSPLHF. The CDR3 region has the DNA TGTGCCAGCAGTGAATCCAGGGGTTCACCCCTCCACTTT.

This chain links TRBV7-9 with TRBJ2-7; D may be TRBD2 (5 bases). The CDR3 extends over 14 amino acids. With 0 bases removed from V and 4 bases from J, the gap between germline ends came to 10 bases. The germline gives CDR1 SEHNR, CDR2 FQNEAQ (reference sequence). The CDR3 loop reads CASSLAPEGYEQYF. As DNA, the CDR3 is TGTGCCAGCAGCTTAGCGCCAGAGGGATACGAGCAGTACTTC.

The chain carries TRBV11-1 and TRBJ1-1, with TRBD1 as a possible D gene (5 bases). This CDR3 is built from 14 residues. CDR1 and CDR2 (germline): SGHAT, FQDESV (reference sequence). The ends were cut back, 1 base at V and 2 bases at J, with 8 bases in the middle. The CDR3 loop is CASSLGQGNTEAFF. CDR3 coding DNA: TGTGCCAGCAGCTTAGGCCAGGGAAACACTGAAGCTTTCTTT.

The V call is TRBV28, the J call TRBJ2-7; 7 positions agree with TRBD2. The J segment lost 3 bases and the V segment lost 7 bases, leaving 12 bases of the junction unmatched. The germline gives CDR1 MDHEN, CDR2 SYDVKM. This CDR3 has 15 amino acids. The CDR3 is CASTKPLGGVYEQYF. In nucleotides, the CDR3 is TGTGCCAGCACCAAACCCCTTGGGGGGGTCTACGAGCAGTACTTC.

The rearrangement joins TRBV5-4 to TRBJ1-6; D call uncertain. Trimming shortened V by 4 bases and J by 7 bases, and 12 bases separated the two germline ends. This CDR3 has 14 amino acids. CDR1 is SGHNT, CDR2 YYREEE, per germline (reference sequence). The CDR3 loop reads CASSPGGGNSPLHF. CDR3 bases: TGTGCCAGCAGCCCGGGAGGAGGCAATTCACCCCTCCACTTT. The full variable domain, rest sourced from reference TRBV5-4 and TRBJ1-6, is ETGVTQSPTHLIKTRGQQVTLRCSSQSGHNTVSWYQQALGQGPQFIFQYYREEENGRGNFPPRFSGLQFPNYSSELNVNALELDDSALYLCASSPGGGNSPLHFGNGTRLTVT.

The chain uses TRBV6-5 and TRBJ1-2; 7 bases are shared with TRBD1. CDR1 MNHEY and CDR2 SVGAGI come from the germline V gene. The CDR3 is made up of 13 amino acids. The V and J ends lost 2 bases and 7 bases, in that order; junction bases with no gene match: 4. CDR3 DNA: TGTGCCAGCAGTTACATAGGGGGCGGTGGCTACACCTTC. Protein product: CASSYIGGGGYTF.